The subject of this entry is one T cell receptor beta chain. Compared with germline, one end of the junction differs, possibly owing to a read error. The authors ran a second PCR of roughly 6 to 12 cycles using a sample-barcoded 5' primer and a J-beta primer mix. TCRdb re-analysed the 5' RACE reads in MiXCR, keeping a single row per CDR3 protein. This repertoire shows about 570,000 distinct CDR3 sequences, about 26% found once; its top ten account for 15% to 20%. This CDR3 spans 15 amino acids. This entry comes from a study of blood T cells in healthy people across ages. Sequenced: blood. The chain is built from TRBV12-3 or TRBV12-4 and TRBJ2-3; 8 bases map to TRBD1. This sequence was found in a woman in her 70s in good health. The DNA of the CDR3 is TGTGCCAGCGGATCCTGGACAGGGAGCACAGATGCGCAGTATTTT. It is translated as CASGSWTGSTDAQYF.